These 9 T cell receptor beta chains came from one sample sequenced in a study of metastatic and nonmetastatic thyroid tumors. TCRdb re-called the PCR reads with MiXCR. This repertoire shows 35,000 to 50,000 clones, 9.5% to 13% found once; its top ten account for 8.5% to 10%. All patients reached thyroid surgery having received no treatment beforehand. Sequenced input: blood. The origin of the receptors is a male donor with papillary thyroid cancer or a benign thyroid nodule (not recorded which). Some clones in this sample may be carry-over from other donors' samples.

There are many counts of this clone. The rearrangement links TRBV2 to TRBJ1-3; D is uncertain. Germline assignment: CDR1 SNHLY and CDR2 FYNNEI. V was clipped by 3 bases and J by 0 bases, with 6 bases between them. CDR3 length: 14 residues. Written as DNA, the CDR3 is TGTGCCAGCAGTGACGTGACCTCTGGAAACACCATATATTTT. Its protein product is CASSDVTSGNTIYF.

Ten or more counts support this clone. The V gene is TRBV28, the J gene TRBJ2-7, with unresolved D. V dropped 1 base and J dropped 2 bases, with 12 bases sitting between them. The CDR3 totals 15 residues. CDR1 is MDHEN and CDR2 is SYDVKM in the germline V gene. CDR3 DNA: TGTGCCAGCAGTTTATCCTCAGTTAGTACCTACGAGCAGTACTTC. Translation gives CASSLSSVSTYEQYF.

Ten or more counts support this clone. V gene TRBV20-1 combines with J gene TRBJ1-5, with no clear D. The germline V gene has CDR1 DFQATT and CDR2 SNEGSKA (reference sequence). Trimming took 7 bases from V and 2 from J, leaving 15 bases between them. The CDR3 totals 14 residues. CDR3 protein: CSVPYRGGNQPQHF. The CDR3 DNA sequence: TGCAGTGTACCCTATCGGGGTGGCAATCAGCCCCAGCATTTT.

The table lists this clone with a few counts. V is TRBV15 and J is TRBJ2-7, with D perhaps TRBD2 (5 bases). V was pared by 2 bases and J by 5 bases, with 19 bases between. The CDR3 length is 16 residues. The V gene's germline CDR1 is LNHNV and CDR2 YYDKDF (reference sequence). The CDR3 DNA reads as TGTGCCACCAGCAGATATCGTGGCAGCATCGGGGACGAGCAGTACTTC. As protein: CATSRYRGSIGDEQYF. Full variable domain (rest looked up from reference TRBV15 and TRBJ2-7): DAMVIQNPRYQVTQFGKPVTLSCSQTLNHNVMYWYQQKSSQAPKLLFHYYDKDFNNEADTPDNFQSRRPNTSFCFLDIRSPGLGDTAMYLCATSRYRGSIGDEQYFGPGTRLTVT.

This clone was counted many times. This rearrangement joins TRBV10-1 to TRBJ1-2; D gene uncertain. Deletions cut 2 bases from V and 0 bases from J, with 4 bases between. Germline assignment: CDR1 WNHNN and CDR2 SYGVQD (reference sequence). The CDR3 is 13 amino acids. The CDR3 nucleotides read TGCGCCAGCAGTGAGGCAGCTAACTATGGCTACACCTTC. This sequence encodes CASSEAANYGYTF.

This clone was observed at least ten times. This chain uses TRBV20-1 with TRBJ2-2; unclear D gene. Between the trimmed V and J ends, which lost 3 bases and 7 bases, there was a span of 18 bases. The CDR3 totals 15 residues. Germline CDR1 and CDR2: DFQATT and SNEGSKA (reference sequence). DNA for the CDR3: TGCAGTGCTAGCCAGAGTTCGCGCAGTGGCGGGGAGCTGTTTTTT. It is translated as CSASQSSRSGGELFF.

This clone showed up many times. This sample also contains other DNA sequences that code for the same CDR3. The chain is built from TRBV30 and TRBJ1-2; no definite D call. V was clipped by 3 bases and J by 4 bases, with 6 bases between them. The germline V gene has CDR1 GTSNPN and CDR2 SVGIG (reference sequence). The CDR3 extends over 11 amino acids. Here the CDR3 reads CAWSGFYGYTF. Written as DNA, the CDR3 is TGTGCCTGGAGCGGGTTCTATGGCTACACCTTC.

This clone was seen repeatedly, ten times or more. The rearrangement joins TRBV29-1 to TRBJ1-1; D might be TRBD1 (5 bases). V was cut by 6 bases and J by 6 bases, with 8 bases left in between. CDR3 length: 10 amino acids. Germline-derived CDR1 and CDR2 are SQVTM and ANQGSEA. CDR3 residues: CSVQGAEAFF. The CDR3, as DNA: TGCAGCGTGCAAGGGGCTGAAGCTTTCTTT.

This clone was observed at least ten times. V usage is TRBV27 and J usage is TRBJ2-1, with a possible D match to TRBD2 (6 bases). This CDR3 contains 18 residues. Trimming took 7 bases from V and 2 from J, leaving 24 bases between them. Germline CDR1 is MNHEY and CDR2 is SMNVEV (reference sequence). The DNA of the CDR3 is TGTGCCAGCATCAAACCTTACTTCGCCGGAGGGACCTACAATGAGCAGTTCTTC. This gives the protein CASIKPYFAGGTYNEQFF.